These T cell receptor beta chains were read from a single sample in a study of OX40 agonist ivuxolimab in advanced cancers. Some clones are missing from TCRdb's copy, which holds only in-frame ones; the method was immunoSEQ multiplex PCR. Of 73,000 or so clones detected, 82% appear once; the ten largest clones hold approximately 0.4%. Sequences were derived from CD4+ or CD8+ T cells sorted from blood, sampled in a trial of the OX40 agonist ivuxolimab. All receptors come from an adult with an advanced solid tumor such as melanoma, head and neck, liver or kidney cancer. The CDR3 runs from the conserved cysteine through the conserved F or W. Each record gives: J gene, clone size, V gene, D gene, CDR3 protein, CDR3 DNA. D genes are given only for firm matches. Clone size is stated in some rows and not others, as once, few, many or a class when expanded.

j_gene: TRBJ2-5
abundance: NA
v_gene: TRBV6-6
d_gene: TRBD1
CDR3aa: CASRTGGTGRETQYF
CDR3nt: TGTGCCAGCAGGACCGGGGGGACAGGGAGGGAGACCCAGTACTTC

j_gene: TRBJ2-1
abundance: NA
v_gene: TRBV6-1
d_gene: NA
CDR3aa: CASSARAPVYNEQFF
CDR3nt: TGTGCCAGCAGTGCCCGGGCTCCCGTATACAATGAGCAGTTCTTC

j_gene: TRBJ1-3
abundance: NA
v_gene: TRBV28
d_gene: NA
CDR3aa: CASSPSTGSGNTIYF
CDR3nt: TGTGCCAGCAGTCCCTCGACAGGCTCTGGAAACACCATATATTTT

j_gene: TRBJ1-2
abundance: NA
v_gene: TRBV7-8
d_gene: NA
CDR3aa: CASTFASNYGYTF
CDR3nt: TGTGCCAGCACCTTTGCTTCGAACTATGGCTACACCTTC

j_gene: TRBJ2-5
abundance: NA
v_gene: TRBV6-6
d_gene: TRBD1
CDR3aa: CASSYSGQGQETQYF
CDR3nt: TGTGCCAGCAGTTACTCAGGACAGGGCCAAGAGACCCAGTACTTC

j_gene: TRBJ2-5
abundance: NA
v_gene: TRBV28
d_gene: NA
CDR3aa: CATRAPIQETQYF
CDR3nt: TGTGCCACCCGGGCCCCGATCCAAGAGACCCAGTACTTC

j_gene: TRBJ2-5
abundance: NA
v_gene: TRBV7-2
d_gene: TRBD1
CDR3aa: CASSGTGGRGETQYF
CDR3nt: TGTGCCAGCAGCGGTACAGGGGGCAGGGGAGAGACCCAGTACTTC

j_gene: TRBJ2-7
abundance: NA
v_gene: TRBV5-1
d_gene: NA
CDR3aa: CASSPGPGSYEQYF
CDR3nt: TGCGCCAGCAGCCCCGGTCCGGGCAGCTACGAGCAGTACTTC

j_gene: TRBJ1-1
abundance: NA
v_gene: TRBV29-1
d_gene: NA
CDR3aa: CSVLTLMNTEAFF
CDR3nt: TGCAGCGTACTGACTTTGATGAACACTGAAGCTTTCTTT

j_gene: TRBJ1-6
abundance: few
v_gene: TRBV19
d_gene: NA
CDR3aa: CASSTYTGNSPLHF
CDR3nt: TGTGCCAGTAGTACTTATACAGGGAATTCACCCCTCCACTTT

j_gene: TRBJ2-6
abundance: NA
v_gene: TRBV28
d_gene: TRBD1
CDR3aa: CASSFPDRVGANVLTF
CDR3nt: TGTGCCAGCAGTTTCCCCGACAGGGTCGGGGCCAACGTCCTGACTTTC

j_gene: TRBJ2-5
abundance: NA
v_gene: TRBV18
d_gene: NA
CDR3aa: CASSLAYQETQYF
CDR3nt: TGTGCCAGCTCACTGGCGTACCAAGAGACCCAGTACTTC

j_gene: TRBJ1-5
abundance: NA
v_gene: TRBV28
d_gene: NA
CDR3aa: CASSLGHLDPQHF
CDR3nt: TGTGCCAGCAGTTTAGGTCATCTTGATCCCCAGCATTTT

j_gene: TRBJ2-7
abundance: NA
v_gene: TRBV12-5
d_gene: TRBD2
CDR3aa: CASGLALTPAGGPDEQYF
CDR3nt: TGTGCTAGTGGCCTGGCCCTAACTCCCGCGGGAGGGCCCGACGAGCAGTACTTC

j_gene: TRBJ1-4
abundance: NA
v_gene: TRBV6-1
d_gene: TRBD1
CDR3aa: CASSAEDRSVGEKLFF
CDR3nt: TGTGCCAGCAGTGCGGAGGACAGGTCCGTTGGTGAAAAACTGTTTTTT

j_gene: TRBJ2-2
abundance: NA
v_gene: TRBV5-1
d_gene: NA
CDR3aa: CASSLGLLGTGELFF
CDR3nt: TGCGCCAGCAGCTTGGGACTACTTGGGACCGGGGAGCTGTTTTTT

j_gene: TRBJ2-3
abundance: NA
v_gene: TRBV5-1
d_gene: TRBD1
CDR3aa: CASSLEGFRGRDTQYF
CDR3nt: TGCGCCAGCAGCTTGGAGGGTTTCAGGGGGCGAGATACGCAGTATTTT

j_gene: TRBJ2-6
abundance: NA
v_gene: TRBV5-6
d_gene: NA
CDR3aa: CASSYNSFSGANVLTF
CDR3nt: TGTGCCAGCAGTTACAATTCTTTCTCTGGGGCCAACGTCCTGACTTTC

j_gene: TRBJ1-1
abundance: NA
v_gene: TRBV27
d_gene: NA
CDR3aa: CASSLGGRKAFF
CDR3nt: TGTGCCAGCAGTTTAGGGGGCAGGAAGGCTTTCTTT

j_gene: TRBJ2-2
abundance: NA
v_gene: TRBV28
d_gene: TRBD1
CDR3aa: CASLYRGTGELFF
CDR3nt: TGTGCCAGCCTCTACAGGGGGACCGGGGAGCTGTTTTTT

j_gene: TRBJ1-5
abundance: once
v_gene: TRBV7-2
d_gene: NA
CDR3aa: CASSLGLGSNQPQHF
CDR3nt: TGTGCCAGCAGCTTAGGGCTCGGCAGCAATCAGCCCCAGCATTTT

j_gene: TRBJ1-2
abundance: NA
v_gene: TRBV9
d_gene: NA
CDR3aa: CASSVVLGHYTF
CDR3nt: TGTGCCAGCAGCGTAGTTTTAGGACACTACACCTTC

j_gene: TRBJ2-3
abundance: NA
v_gene: TRBV29-1
d_gene: NA
CDR3aa: CSVGIGSAQYF
CDR3nt: TGCAGCGTTGGGATAGGAAGTGCGCAGTATTTT

j_gene: TRBJ2-3
abundance: NA
v_gene: TRBV19
d_gene: NA
CDR3aa: CASSISGVGARTDTQYF
CDR3nt: TGTGCCAGTAGTATTTCCGGAGTGGGGGCACGCACAGATACGCAGTATTTT

j_gene: TRBJ1-6
abundance: NA
v_gene: TRBV6-4
d_gene: NA
CDR3aa: CASSDSTVYNSPLHF
CDR3nt: TGTGCCAGCAGTGACTCGACAGTCTATAATTCACCCCTCCACTTT

j_gene: TRBJ2-7
abundance: few
v_gene: TRBV14
d_gene: NA
CDR3aa: CASSLFTGREQYF
CDR3nt: TGTGCCAGCAGCCTTTTCACAGGGCGCGAGCAGTACTTC

j_gene: TRBJ2-1
abundance: NA
v_gene: TRBV7-9
d_gene: TRBD2
CDR3aa: CASGDPGGGNEQFF
CDR3nt: TGTGCCAGCGGCGATCCGGGAGGTGGCAATGAGCAGTTCTTC

j_gene: TRBJ2-5
abundance: NA
v_gene: TRBV27
d_gene: NA
CDR3aa: CASSQGRGAMGTQYF
CDR3nt: TGTGCCAGCTCACAGGGTAGGGGGGCCATGGGGACCCAGTACTTC

j_gene: TRBJ2-5
abundance: once
v_gene: TRBV5-1
d_gene: TRBD1
CDR3aa: CASSRTGGWRETQYF
CDR3nt: TGCGCCAGCAGCCGGACAGGGGGCTGGCGGGAGACCCAGTACTTC

j_gene: TRBJ1-5
abundance: NA
v_gene: TRBV6-5
d_gene: NA
CDR3aa: CASSYNPNSNQPQHF
CDR3nt: TGTGCCAGCAGTTACAACCCTAATAGCAATCAGCCCCAGCATTTT

j_gene: TRBJ1-1
abundance: NA
v_gene: TRBV18
d_gene: TRBD1
CDR3aa: CASSPPTTGLFTEAFF
CDR3nt: TGTGCCAGCTCACCACCGACGACAGGGTTATTCACTGAAGCTTTCTTT

j_gene: TRBJ2-7
abundance: once
v_gene: TRBV19
d_gene: NA
CDR3aa: CASSFRVSSYEQYF
CDR3nt: TGTGCCAGTAGTTTCAGGGTCTCCTCCTACGAGCAGTACTTC

j_gene: TRBJ1-1
abundance: once
v_gene: TRBV28
d_gene: NA
CDR3aa: CASSLSRRDTEAFF
CDR3nt: TGTGCCAGCAGTTTATCTCGGAGGGACACTGAAGCTTTCTTT

j_gene: TRBJ1-2
abundance: NA
v_gene: TRBV28
d_gene: NA
CDR3aa: CASSLDGGSRLSGYTF
CDR3nt: TGTGCCAGCAGTTTGGATGGGGGCAGCCGCCTTTCTGGCTACACCTTC

j_gene: TRBJ2-7
abundance: NA
v_gene: TRBV5-6
d_gene: TRBD1
CDR3aa: CASSFPGTAEQYF
CDR3nt: TGTGCCAGCAGCTTCCCCGGGACAGCCGAGCAGTACTTC

j_gene: TRBJ1-1
abundance: once
v_gene: TRBV14
d_gene: NA
CDR3aa: CASSPQMTVNTEAFF
CDR3nt: TGTGCCAGCAGCCCACAGATGACAGTGAACACTGAAGCTTTCTTT

j_gene: TRBJ1-1
abundance: few
v_gene: TRBV25-1
d_gene: NA
CDR3aa: CASGAGSRGGEAFF
CDR3nt: TGTGCCAGCGGGGCGGGGTCCCGGGGGGGTGAAGCTTTCTTT

j_gene: TRBJ1-5
abundance: NA
v_gene: TRBV19
d_gene: TRBD1
CDR3aa: CASLQGGGNNQPQHF
CDR3nt: TGTGCCAGTCTCCAGGGGGGGGGTAACAATCAGCCCCAGCATTTT

j_gene: TRBJ1-4
abundance: NA
v_gene: TRBV19
d_gene: TRBD1
CDR3aa: CASRPTGGDEKLFF
CDR3nt: TGTGCCAGTAGGCCTACAGGGGGCGATGAAAAACTGTTTTTT

j_gene: TRBJ1-1
abundance: NA
v_gene: TRBV7-3
d_gene: NA
CDR3aa: CASSLVGGDTEAFF
CDR3nt: TGTGCCAGCAGCTTAGTTGGGGGGGACACTGAAGCTTTCTTT

j_gene: TRBJ2-3
abundance: NA
v_gene: TRBV27
d_gene: TRBD1
CDR3aa: CASSLLQGGTDTQYF
CDR3nt: TGTGCCAGCAGTTTATTACAGGGGGGCACAGATACGCAGTATTTT

j_gene: TRBJ1-1
abundance: NA
v_gene: TRBV28
d_gene: NA
CDR3aa: CASSLPGGTEAFF
CDR3nt: TGTGCCAGCAGTTTGCCCGGGGGCACTGAAGCTTTCTTT

j_gene: TRBJ1-1
abundance: few
v_gene: TRBV19
d_gene: NA
CDR3aa: CASSKTQNTEAFF
CDR3nt: TGTGCCAGTAGTAAAACTCAGAACACTGAAGCTTTCTTT